Shown below are 10 T cell receptor beta chains from a single sample sequenced in a study of T cell repertoires in cytomegalovirus infection. MiXCR, applied by TCRdb to the reads, yields one record per CDR3 protein. The table has a few hundred thousand distinct CDR3 sequences, about 17% seen once. Sample: CD8+ T cells from PBMCs. These receptors all stem from a human donor in good health (CMV status not recorded). Some clones in this sample may be carry-over from other donors' samples.

This clonotype was detected only a few times. The CDR3 DNA is TGTGCCGCCGGACTAGCGGGGGGGCGAGGCACAGATACGCAGTATTTT. Residues: CAAGLAGGRGTDTQYF. V gene TRBV5-4 combines with J gene TRBJ2-3; 15 nucleotides match TRBD2. The CDR3 extends over 16 amino acids. The germline gives CDR1 SGHNT, CDR2 YYREEE (reference sequence). Trimming took 10 bases from V and 1 from J; bases not matched to a gene: 7.

V usage is TRBV29-1 and J usage is TRBJ2-1; 10 positions match TRBD2. V trimming: 4 bases; J trimming: 3 bases; junction bases outside the gene matches: 9. The CDR3 contains 16 residues. Germline V gene sequence: CDR1 SQVTM, CDR2 ANQGSEA. CDR3 loop: CSVVRLAGGVYNEQFF. The CDR3 region has the DNA TGCAGCGTTGTAAGGTTAGCGGGGGGTGTCTACAATGAGCAGTTCTTC.

The chain carries TRBV7-6 and TRBJ1-5, with D unresolved. Germline V gene data show CDR1 as SGHVS and CDR2 as FNYEAQ. Trimming cost V 5 bases and J 7 bases, with 12 bases left between them. The CDR3 runs to 13 residues. The CDR3 reads CASSGSPGQPQHF. The CDR3 DNA sequence: TGTGCCAGCAGCGGATCTCCGGGGCAGCCCCAGCATTTT.

The chain joins TRBV7-6 to TRBJ2-2; D is perhaps TRBD1 (5 bases). The CDR3 totals 14 residues. Looked up from germline, CDR1 is SGHVS and CDR2 is FNYEAQ. Trimming took off 1 base at V and 8 bases at J, with 11 bases between the two ends. The CDR3 coding sequence is TGTGCCAGCAGCTTAGGATCAGGGATAGGGGAGCTGTTTTTT. It yields the protein CASSLGSGIGELFF. Based on the CDR3 plus reference TRBV7-6 and TRBJ2-2, the full variable domain is GAGVSQSPRYKVTKRGQDVALRCDPISGHVSLYWYRQALGQGPEFLTYFNYEAQQDKSGLPNDRFSAERPEGSISTLTIQRTEQRDSAMYRCASSLGSGIGELFFGEGSRLTVL.

The V call is TRBV2, the J call TRBJ1-4, with D hard to call. The CDR3 extends over 14 amino acids. From germline, CDR1 is SNHLY and CDR2 FYNNEI. V lost 4 bases and J 7 bases, leaving 13 bases between the germline ends. The CDR3 DNA is TGTGCCAGCAGTGGGGAGGACCTGGCTGAAAAACTGTTTTTT. Protein sequence: CASSGEDLAEKLFF.

This clonotype was seen only a few times. The rearrangement links TRBV14 to TRBJ2-7; 11 bases agree with TRBD1. V trimming: 5 bases; J trimming: 0 bases; junction bases outside the gene matches: 9. The CDR3 length is 17 residues. Germline CDR1 is SGHDN and CDR2 is FVKESK. The CDR3 loop is CASSSRTGGPSSYEQYF. In nucleotides, the CDR3 is TGTGCCAGCAGCTCCCGGACAGGGGGCCCGAGCTCCTACGAGCAGTACTTC.

Only a few counts were recorded for this clonotype. V and J are TRBV29-1 and TRBJ2-7; TRBD2 might be the D (5 bases). The V end was cut by 1 base, the J end by 4 bases, with 11 bases between. This CDR3 region has 13 residues. Germline-derived CDR1 and CDR2 are SQVTM and ANQGSEA. The CDR3 protein is CSVEVRTGYEQYF. CDR3 coding DNA: TGCAGCGTTGAAGTACGGACGGGGTACGAGCAGTACTTC.

This clonotype has at least ten counts. The rearrangement joins TRBV12-5 to TRBJ2-7; 11 bases map to TRBD2. Germline CDR1 reads LGHNT; CDR2 reads FRNRAP. V was clipped by 4 bases and J by 2 bases; unmatched bases: 4. This CDR3 spans 15 amino acids. The CDR3 nucleotides are TGTGCTAGTGGTTGGCTTAGCGGGGGGGCCTACGAGCAGTACTTC. This encodes CASGWLSGGAYEQYF.

This clonotype came up many times. This chain joins TRBV7-8 and TRBJ2-7; D not resolved. Per germline, CDR1 SGHVS and CDR2 FQNEAQ. V was trimmed by 6 bases and J by 3 bases, leaving 9 bases between them. This CDR3 comprises 12 residues. CDR3 nucleotides: TGTGCCAGCAGAAACAGCTTCTACGAGCAGTACTTC. This sequence encodes CASRNSFYEQYF.

The V and J genes are TRBV5-5 and TRBJ1-5; TRBD1 is a possible D gene (6 bases). With 5 bases removed from V and 6 bases from J, the gap between germline ends came to 15 bases. Germline V lookup: CDR1 SGHKS, CDR2 YYEKEE (reference sequence). The length of the CDR3 is 14 residues. The CDR3 DNA is TGTGCCAGCAGTTTCGGGGGGCTCGGTCAGCCCCAGCATTTT. Translated: CASSFGGLGQPQHF.